The entry below gives a single TCR beta chain sequence along with its context. Its antigen is not identified. Germline V gene sequence: CDR1 SGHTA, CDR2 FQGNSA. Trimming left V 6 bases short and J 9 bases short, with 15 bases between. The CDR3 spans 13 residues. Each donor gave one heparinised blood draw averaging approximately 100 mL. The data originate from a study of beta chain features in type 1 diabetes. Study-wide findings and caveats: PCR, the amplification step, might favor shorter templates, equally in patients and controls. There was a possibility that cDNA sequencing over-represented cells with high TCR expression.

Expressed TCRB transcripts were sequenced after all isolated RNA was converted to cDNA. Some clones are missing from TCRdb's copy, which holds only in-frame ones; the method was immunoSEQ multiplex PCR. The table has about 620,000 clones, 15% to 18% seen once. The clonotype comes from a man aged 18 to 30 in good health. Sequenced sample: naive CD4+ T cells from blood. This chain links TRBV7-2 with TRBJ2-1, with D perhaps matching TRBD2 (6 bases). The CDR3 region is CASRDSGLREQFF. The CDR3 coding sequence is TGTGCCAGCAGGGACTCGGGACTCCGTGAGCAGTTCTTC.